This record concerns one TCR beta chain sequence. The clone's antigen remains unknown. Base quality data are lacking; no much larger clone is found one base away. This entry is derived from a study of cytomegalovirus exposure and HLA in healthy donors (dated by TCRdb to the late 2010s). Regarding the research as a whole: According to an earlier analysis of a few hundred of the donors, roughly 180 million T cells yielded 117 million unique TCR beta sequences and 276 Gb of sequence data. Among 300 to 500 genotyped donors of the cohort, an average of around 250,000 unique TCR beta nucleotide sequences was sequenced per donor, of which approximately 18% were non-productive. The T cell repertoires of 666 subjects were profiled by immunosequencing and related to cytomegalovirus serostatus. The number of donors typed differed by locus, with 629-630 for A, B, C, DRB1 and DQB1, more than 500 for DQA1, about 610 for DPA1, and under 490 for DPB1. Of the roughly 430 genotyped donors, 65% to 90% fell in the genetic ancestry cluster associated with self-reported Caucasian donors. To study patterns of TCR occurrence, a later analysis re-analyzed previously published TCR beta repertoires from several hundred donors and added high-resolution HLA genotyping. Donor age, sex, ethnicity and CMV serostatus were compiled together with the repertoire data. Rather than drawing on any new phenotypic data, the later analysis identified candidate immune exposures from TCR beta sequences and the way those sequences occurred across donors. Genome-wide SNP genotypes for about 55% of the 666 donors were used in a later genetic analysis, which treated that subset as a discovery cohort. High-throughput TCR immunosequencing, statistical association of individual TCRs with disease status, and machine learning were combined to predict cytomegalovirus infection status. All discovery cohort repertoires had been generated using a single sequencing platform. Along with the approximately 620-subject first cohort, a separate validation cohort of approximately 110 different subjects was used. The study aimed to test whether signatures of past pathogen exposure could be identified by cataloging public T cell receptors. An early release that covered about 600 HLA-typed donors contained 300 to 350 gigabases of sequencing data and approximately 85 million unique TCR sequences. Because of strong linkage in the cohort, roughly five DR-DQ haplotypes were treated as single units for association and clustering. An earlier analysis of 587 of the donors used high-throughput TCR beta sequencing to judge whether each TCR beta V gene segment behaved as functional or pseudogenic. HLA typing included class I and class II loci at four-digit resolution. What the study reported, not specific to this receptor: The authors suggested that the approach could potentially be extended to other disease states and immunological phenotypes. Because counts were too low, roughly 16 rarely observed V segments, including chromosome 9 orphons, were excluded from the earlier analysis of under 650 of the donors. The cohort was sequenced for TCR beta chains only, and without alpha or paired-chain data the features that could be detected were limited. A total of around 150 TCR beta chains were listed by the study as associated with cytomegalovirus. In a later analysis, the rate of TCR association differed among HLA loci, with DRB1 alleles having the most associated TCRs and HLA-C alleles having the fewest. A later genetic analysis associated a missense DCLRE1C variant with V-gene and J-gene trimming of TCR beta chains, and an independent cohort replicated the association. In a later analysis, most CMV-associated TCR beta chains were found to appear HLA-restricted, with HLA associations seemingly driven largely by CMV exposure. Because the 87-base-pair reads could not distinguish some IMGT-functional V segments, including TRBV6-2 and TRBV6-3, those segments were excluded. Specific HLA alleles were associated with roughly 17,000 TCR beta sequences at a false discovery rate of 0.05 in a later analysis. Most TCR sequences were observed very rarely across donors, whereas some public TCRs were present in many individuals. Correlated functional status among segregating V segments might reflect linkage disequilibrium, but an unknown experimental factor could not be ruled out. HLA typing was unavailable for some donors at each locus, so association tests used only the typed subset. In vitro tests confirmed that three of the cytomegalovirus-associated TCR beta chains recognize cytomegalovirus antigens. In a later analysis, HLA-associated TCR beta chains showed more clonal expansion and lower generation probabilities than non-associated chains that were equally common. An earlier analysis of around 500 of the donors showed that most TCR beta V segments appeared in productive rearrangements either about 87% or about 30% of the time, which broadly matched IMGT annotations. Compared with the roughly 670-donor mean, donors in an Asian-associated ancestry cluster had fewer N-insertions in productive TCRs, according to a later genetic analysis. A further reported finding was that TCR beta sequences accurately predicted the HLA-A and HLA-B alleles for most subjects in the first cohort. A cluster of highly shared sequence variants was judged likely to represent a technical artifact of the sequencing pipeline. In a later analysis, several top co-occurrence clusters were reported to appear linked to parvovirus B19, influenza, CMV and Epstein-Barr virus. For the cohort, immune exposure information was limited to CMV serostatus. Roughly uniform sequencing depth across donors was assumed in presence/absence analyses, although this assumption may not hold. Cytomegalovirus status was reported to be diagnosed by the classifier with high specificity and sensitivity in both the original and validation cohorts. Assigning TCR associations to individual alleles was difficult when HLA alleles, especially DR and DQ, strongly co-occurred.

The cohort consisted of 666 healthy bone marrow donors. Cohort members were all nominally healthy when sampled, although unrecorded immune exposures were likely present. The donor was CMV seronegative and was included in the group of several hundred seronegative cohort members. A peripheral blood sample was collected from each donor, and TCR beta sequencing was performed on peripheral blood mononuclear cells. The Qiagen DNeasy Blood Extraction Kit was used to extract genomic DNA from the blood cell samples. Library preparation used the immunoSEQ multiplex PCR assay. The multiplex PCR relied on a mix of 60 forward primers for TCR Vbeta segments and 13 reverse primers for TCR Jbeta segments. Amplification of the CDR3 region of rearranged TCR beta genes was performed with a multiplex PCR assay on genomic DNA. On the Illumina HiSeq System, the amplified TCR beta libraries were sequenced as 87-base-pair reads. On the study's bioinformatics: In a later analysis, tens of millions of unique TCR beta chains were counted across the 690 or so repertoires, and around 10 million of these chains were shared by at least two donors. Raw reads were error-corrected and collapsed into unique sequences with a nearest-neighbor algorithm that merged closely related sequences to remove PCR and sequencing errors. Alignment of CDR3 sequences to IMGT reference sequences was used to assign V, D and J gene segments. For a sequence to be retained, a match of at least six nucleotides was required to both a V gene segment and a J gene segment. A rearrangement was called productive if the CDR3 had no stop codons and remained in frame with V and J, and every other rearrangement was called non-productive. Following IMGT convention, CDR3 was defined as the stretch from the second conserved V-encoded cysteine up to the conserved J-encoded phenylalanine. Sequences without an unambiguous match to a single V gene segment were excluded from the earlier analysis of 587 of the donors. An earlier analysis of 587 of the donors called V segments functional above 56.7% productive rearrangements and segregating when the between-donor standard deviation exceeded 5%. A statistical classification framework was built for diagnosing cytomegalovirus status from the catalog of TCR beta chain sequences. V and J gene assignment, in a later analysis, came from comparing TCR nucleotide sequences with IMGT/GENE-DB human TR gene sequences. The TCRdist pipeline was used in a later analysis to assign CDR3 sequences and most-parsimonious VDJ recombination scenarios. In a later analysis, every TCR beta chain was defined by the combination of its CDR3 amino acid sequence and its V-gene family, and reads without a unique V-gene family were dropped. As a way to deal with suspected cross-contamination and a sequencing artifact, a later analysis dropped nearly 600 nucleotide sequences that were highly shared and had low generation probability. For each public chain, a later analysis derived a clonal expansion index from normalized ranks of inferred template counts within each repertoire. Generation probabilities in a later analysis came from a VDJ recombination model fitted to out-of-frame rearrangements, and those results were checked against IGoR. In a later analysis, hypergeometric tests were used to score TCR-TCR, TCR-HLA and TCR-CMV co-occurrence, with a repertoire-size bias correction applied to TCR pairs. A later analysis estimated false discovery rates by permuting HLA or CMV assignments 20 times. In a later analysis, co-occurring TCRs were grouped using DBSCAN, with TCRdist sequence similarity added in when clustering inside HLA-allele-positive subsets. Co-occurrence clustering excluded repertoires with fewer than 30,000 or more than 120,000 public chains, plus five with anomalous nucleotide sharing. Sourced from immuneACCESS, this table was stored by TCRdb with only in-frame sequences that have V and J called. A share of the clones is absent; for the studies checked, an unresolved V gene accounts for under half, and the remainder has no known explanation. Clonal size and the V and J genes are those of that table, whereas D and trimming came from the DNA. Here the sample has 150,000 to 200,000 clones; approximately 86% occur a single time. The ten most abundant clones make up over 1.5% of the sample.

The CDR3 goes from the cysteine to the phenylalanine over 15 residues. The read is trimmed to its CDR3 DNA, 45 bases read in frame from base 1. The V end loses 4 bases and the J end loses 3 bases, and a stretch of 16 bases separates them. The germline V gene encodes CDR1 MNHEY and CDR2 SMNVEV (reference sequence). The sample consisted of PBMCs. The chain joins TRBV27 to TRBJ2-7, and the D gene may be TRBD2, 5 bases matching. This TCR derives from a woman between 18 and 29 years old in good health and CMV-seronegative. The sequence in DNA is TGTGCCAGCAGTTGGTTGACGGGATCGAGCTACGAGCAGTACTTC. This sequence encodes CASSWLTGSSYEQYF.